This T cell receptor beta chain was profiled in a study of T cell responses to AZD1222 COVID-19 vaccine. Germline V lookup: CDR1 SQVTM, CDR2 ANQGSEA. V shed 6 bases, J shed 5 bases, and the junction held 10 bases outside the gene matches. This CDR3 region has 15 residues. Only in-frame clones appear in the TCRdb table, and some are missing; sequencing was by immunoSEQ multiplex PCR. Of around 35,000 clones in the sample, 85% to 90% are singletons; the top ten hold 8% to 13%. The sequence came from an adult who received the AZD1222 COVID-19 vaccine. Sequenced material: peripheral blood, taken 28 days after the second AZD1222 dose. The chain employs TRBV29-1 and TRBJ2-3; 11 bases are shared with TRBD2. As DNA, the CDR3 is TGCAGCGTGGAGGGGACTAGCGGCCACCAAGATACGCAGTATTTT. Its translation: CSVEGTSGHQDTQYF.